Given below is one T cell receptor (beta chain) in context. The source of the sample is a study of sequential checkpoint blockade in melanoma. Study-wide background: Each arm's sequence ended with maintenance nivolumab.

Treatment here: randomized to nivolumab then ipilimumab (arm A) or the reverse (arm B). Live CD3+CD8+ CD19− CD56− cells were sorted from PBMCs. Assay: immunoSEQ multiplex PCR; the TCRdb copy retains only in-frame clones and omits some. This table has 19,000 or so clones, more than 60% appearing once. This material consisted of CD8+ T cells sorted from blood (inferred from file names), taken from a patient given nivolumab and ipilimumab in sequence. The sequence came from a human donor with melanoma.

This chain's CDR3 is CASSAVGELFF. The DNA for the CDR3 is TGTGCCAGCAGTGCCGTGGGGGAGCTGTTTTTT. The chain couples TRBV25-1 to TRBJ2-2; D remains unclear. This CDR3 comprises 11 residues. V was clipped by 4 bases and J by 8 bases, with 5 bases between them. Germline V gene lookup returns CDR1 MGHDK and CDR2 SYGVNS.